The TCR beta chain described here comes from a study of vaccination effects on CD4 cells after COVID-19. Study context: It was a median of 72 days after the second dose that post-vaccine samples were obtained.

The culture ran for roughly ten days before CD4+ T cells were isolated. All participants had two doses of either the BNT162b2 or mRNA-1273 vaccine. Comments on this clone: The antigen is undetermined.

There are 12 residues in the CDR3. J was trimmed by 15 bases and V by 3 bases; bases with no gene match: 8. The V gene's germline CDR1 is SGHDN and CDR2 FVKESK. TCRdb's copy holds only in-frame clones and misses some; the assay was immunoSEQ multiplex PCR. The table lists some 69,000 clones, around 69% of them singletons. The receptor comes from a human donor who received a COVID-19 vaccine. This specimen was CD4+ T cells from PBMCs cultured without peptide, taken after COVID-19 vaccination. The chain joins TRBV14 to TRBJ2-4, with TRBD1 matching 7 bases. CDR3 sequence (DNA): TGTGCCAGCAGCCAGGGGTCGGGACAGTCGTACTTC. As protein: CASSQGSGQSYF.